This T cell receptor beta chain was documented in a study of response to subunit inactivated influenza vaccine. Using its own MiXCR run on the RT-PCR reads, TCRdb lists one record per CDR3 protein. The sample lists 550,000 to 800,000 distinct CDR3 sequences; more than 15% were seen once. The J segment lost 6 bases and the V segment lost 2 bases, leaving 7 bases of the junction unmatched. Germline V gene sequence: CDR1 LGHNA, CDR2 YNFKEQ. This CDR3 has 16 residues. The J gene is TRBJ2-3, the V gene TRBV4-2; 11 bases are shared with TRBD2. This clonotype was sampled from a man aged 50-60 years who received an inactivated influenza vaccine. The sample consisted of PBMCs from blood, taken 11 to 12 days after vaccination. In nucleotides, the CDR3 is TGTGCCAGCAGCCAACCTTCGGGACTAGCGGCGGATACGCAGTATTTT. Translating it yields CASSQPSGLAADTQYF.